Listed here is a single T cell receptor (beta chain). Germline lookup yields CDR1 GTSNPN and CDR2 SVGIG (reference sequence). Trimming took 8 bases from V and 4 from J; bases not matched to a gene: 9. There are 13 residues in the CDR3. The PCR employed 60 Vbeta primers together with 13 Jbeta primers. TCRdb's copy holds only in-frame clones and misses some; the assay was immunoSEQ multiplex PCR. The sample consists of roughly 130,000 clones, over 8% of them appearing once. This entry belongs to a study of cytomegalovirus exposure and HLA in healthy donors. The TCR originated in a man aged 40-50 years in good health and CMV-seronegative. The genes are TRBV30 and TRBJ2-5; TRBD2 agrees at 8 bases. Sequencing input: PBMCs. Here the CDR3 reads CATDGGARETQYF. The CDR3 nucleotides are TGTGCCACCGACGGGGGGGCGAGAGAGACCCAGTACTTC.